This entry lists 27 T cell receptor beta chains sequenced from one sample in a study of blood T cells in healthy people across ages. Using a J-beta primer mix together with a sample-barcoded 5' primer, a second PCR was run for roughly 7 to 12 cycles. TCRdb analysed the 5' RACE reads with MiXCR anew, one entry per CDR3 protein. The sample includes some 850,000 distinct CDR3 sequences, roughly 24% seen only once; the top ten take 3%. The same sample was also used in a study of T cells of mothers and their children.

Input material: blood. These receptors originate from a boy younger than 18 in good health.

This clonotype has more than one count but fewer than ten. The chain recombines TRBV2 with TRBJ2-6, with TRBD2 matching over 9 bases. Germline assignment: CDR1 SNHLY and CDR2 FYNNEI. CDR3 size: 19 residues. After removal of 4 bases from V and 0 bases from J, the junction contained 10 bases not matched to a gene. This CDR3 is CASSGRGGVGYSGANVLTF. In DNA, the CDR3 is TGTGCCAGCAGTGGGCGGGGGGGTGTTGGATACTCTGGGGCCAACGTCCTGACTTTC.

This clonotype appeared a few times. The chain couples TRBV12-3 or TRBV12-4 to TRBJ1-5; possibly TRBD1 for D (6 bases). This CDR3 contains 16 residues. V was trimmed by 2 bases and J by 5 bases, leaving 16 bases between them. In DNA, the CDR3 is TGTGCCAGCAGTTTAAGGGGGGCGGGGGTATATCAGCCCCAGCATTTT. Its translation: CASSLRGAGVYQPQHF.

This clonotype was seen once. The chain couples TRBV6-4 to TRBJ2-1; TRBD2 matches at 10 bases. This CDR3 is built from 15 residues. Germline V lookup: CDR1 MRHNA, CDR2 SNTAGT. With V trimmed by 6 bases and J by 5 bases, 7 bases remained unmatched. The CDR3 bases are TGTGCCAGCAGCGACGGACTAGCGGAAAACAATGAGCAGTTCTTC. Translating gives CASSDGLAENNEQFF.

This clonotype has a handful of counts. The chain carries TRBV12-5 and TRBJ2-2, with unresolved D. The CDR3 spans 12 residues. The V end lost 8 bases, the J end lost 5 bases, and 9 bases lay between the germline ends. CDR1 is LGHNT, CDR2 FRNRAP, per germline. This CDR3 reads CASRVRTGELFF. DNA for the CDR3: TGTGCTAGTAGGGTCCGGACCGGGGAGCTGTTTTTT.

This sequence joins TRBV12-3 or TRBV12-4 and TRBJ2-1; TRBD2 agrees at 12 bases. This CDR3 is 16 amino acids long. J gave up 9 bases and V 6 bases, and 12 bases lay outside the gene matches. CDR3 bases: TGTGCCAGCAGCAGACTAGCGGGGGAGAACCCGGGTGAGCAGTTCTTC. Its translation is CASSRLAGENPGEQFF.

The chain recombines TRBV6-1 with TRBJ1-2; D may be TRBD1 (5 bases). CDR3 length: 14 residues. V was cut by 1 base and J by 5 bases, with 11 bases left in between. In germline, CDR1 is MNHNS, CDR2 SASEGT. The CDR3 region is CASSEVSREYGYTF. CDR3 in DNA: TGTGCCAGCAGTGAAGTCAGCAGGGAATATGGCTACACCTTC.

The chain combines TRBV12-3 or TRBV12-4 with TRBJ1-4; no definite D call. The CDR3 sequence is 13 residues long. The V and J ends lost 0 bases and 10 bases respectively, with 9 bases between them. The CDR3 reads CASSLASSGKLFF. CDR3 bases: TGTGCCAGCAGTTTAGCGTCTTCCGGAAAACTGTTTTTT.

Only a few counts were recorded for this clonotype. This chain links TRBV4-1 with TRBJ2-5; 14 nucleotides line up with TRBD2. Germline V gene sequence: CDR1 MGHRA, CDR2 YSYEKL. The CDR3 extends over 18 amino acids. The junction had 14 bases not matched to a gene; V was cut back by 4 bases and J by 7 bases. CDR3 nucleotides: TGCGCCAGCAGCCGGGGACTAGCGGGGGTCCTCGGGAACGGGACCCAGTACTTC. It codes for CASSRGLAGVLGNGTQYF.

The genes are TRBV5-1 and TRBJ2-1; 7 bases match TRBD1. With V trimmed by 3 bases and J by 9 bases, 3 bases remained unmatched. Looked up from germline, CDR1 is SGHRS and CDR2 is YFSETQ. The CDR3 is 12 amino acids. CDR3 DNA: TGCGCCAGCAGCTCGACAGGGAGTGAGCAGTTCTTC. It specifies CASSSTGSEQFF.

The genes are TRBV3-1 and TRBJ2-5; D gene ambiguous. The germline V gene has CDR1 LGHDT and CDR2 YNNKEL (reference sequence). Trimming shortened V by 2 bases and J by 0 bases, and 10 bases separated the two germline ends. The CDR3 length is 15 residues. The CDR3 region has the DNA TGTGCCAGCAGCCAACCTGGACGGAACCAAGAGACCCAGTACTTC. It specifies CASSQPGRNQETQYF.

This clonotype came up a few times. The chain is built from TRBV12-3 or TRBV12-4 and TRBJ2-7; D may be TRBD1 (6 bases). V was trimmed by 6 bases and J by 1 base, leaving 13 bases between them. The CDR3 consists of 14 residues. Here the CDR3 reads CASSSKGVSYEQYF. The CDR3 nucleotides read TGTGCCAGCAGCAGCAAGGGGGTTTCCTACGAGCAGTACTTC.

This clonotype appeared once. The chain links TRBV6-6 to TRBJ2-7; D possibly matches TRBD1 or TRBD2 (6 bases each). The CDR3 length is 14 residues. Germline assignment: CDR1 MNHNY and CDR2 SVGAGI (reference sequence). V was shortened by 2 bases and J by 3 bases, with 11 bases between the two germline ends. The CDR3 protein is CASSYPGGGYEQYF. Here the CDR3 DNA reads TGTGCCAGCAGTTACCCCGGGGGCGGCTACGAGCAGTACTTC.

The chain joins TRBV9 to TRBJ2-5; the match to TRBD2 covers 10 bases. The J call could be wrong; TRBJ2-7 is a better fit for the DNA end. Germline V gene lookup returns CDR1 SGDLS and CDR2 YYNGEE. The CDR3 loop spans 15 amino acids. The CDR3 nucleotides read TGTGCCAGCAGCGTAGGAAGCGGGGGGGCGGACGAGCAGTACTTC. It is translated as CASSVGSGGADEQYF.

This clonotype was seen only a few times. The CDR3 DNA follows: TGTGCCAGCAGCTTCCGGGAGGGTCGGCGGGAGACCCAGTACTTC. Encoded protein: CASSFREGRRETQYF. The chain has TRBV7-2 and TRBJ2-5, with 8 positions matching TRBD2. V trimming: 3 bases; J trimming: 5 bases; junction bases outside the gene matches: 8. This CDR3 spans 15 amino acids. CDR1 SGHTA and CDR2 FQGNSA come from the germline V gene.

This clonotype was counted a few times. The V and J genes are TRBV6-5 and TRBJ1-1; D gene ambiguous. In germline, CDR1 is MNHEY, CDR2 SVGAGI. The CDR3 is made up of 13 amino acids. Trimming cost V 0 bases and J 6 bases, with 8 bases left between them. The CDR3, as DNA: TGTGCCAGCAGTTACTCTGCCGGGCCTGAAGCTTTCTTT. Its translation is CASSYSAGPEAFF.

This chain links TRBV13 with TRBJ1-1; D is unclear. The ends were cut back, 3 bases at V and 11 bases at J, with 19 bases in the middle. The germline V gene encodes CDR1 PRHDT and CDR2 FYEKMQ (reference sequence). The CDR3 covers 14 residues. The CDR3 sequence: CASSFFLQAMEAFF. The CDR3 nucleotides are TGTGCCAGCAGCTTTTTTCTTCAGGCCATGGAGGCTTTCTTT.

V gene TRBV29-1 combines with J gene TRBJ2-5; perhaps TRBD1 as D (5 bases). The closer fit of TRBJ2-7 to the DNA end suggests the J call may be wrong. CDR3 size: 14 residues. The germline CDR1 and CDR2 sequences are SQVTM and ANQGSEA. The CDR3 loop is CSVEKQSGPYEQYF. The CDR3 nucleotides are TGCAGCGTTGAGAAACAGTCAGGGCCTTACGAGCAGTACTTC.

This clonotype has only a few counts. This chain uses TRBV14 with TRBJ2-1; D possibly corresponds to TRBD1 (5 bases). This CDR3 comprises 13 residues. The germline V gene has CDR1 SGHDN and CDR2 FVKESK. Trimming removed 5 bases from V and 6 bases from J, with 11 bases in between. The CDR3 region is CASSKSRGNEQFF. The CDR3 DNA is TGTGCCAGCAGCAAAAGTAGGGGCAATGAGCAGTTCTTC.

This clonotype turned up a few times. V is TRBV29-1 and J is TRBJ1-6, with a weak D call TRBD1 (5 bases). The germline V gene encodes CDR1 SQVTM and CDR2 ANQGSEA. Trimming took off 4 bases at V and 9 bases at J, with 13 bases between the two ends. CDR3 length equals 13 residues. The DNA for the CDR3 is TGCAGCGTTGCTCAGGGAGAGAGTTCACCCCTCCACTTT. Its protein is CSVAQGESSPLHF.

This clonotype was found a few times. This chain joins TRBV6-6 and TRBJ2-5, with 7 positions matching TRBD2. The CDR3 has 13 amino acids. The V gene's germline CDR1 is MNHNY and CDR2 SVGAGI (reference sequence). V was pared by 6 bases and J by 9 bases, with 10 bases of the junction left unmatched. CDR3 bases: TGTGCCAGCAGACTCCGGGACTATGCCCCCCAGTACTTC. Protein sequence: CASRLRDYAPQYF.

This clonotype was observed a few times. V is TRBV11-2 and J is TRBJ2-2; D is uncertain. The V gene lost 6 bases and the J gene lost 2 bases, with 16 bases spanning the gap. The CDR3 extends over 16 amino acids. Germline lookup yields CDR1 SGHAT and CDR2 FQNNGV. The CDR3 reads CASRTFTGPNTGELFF. The CDR3 coding sequence is TGTGCCAGCAGGACCTTCACCGGGCCAAACACCGGGGAGCTGTTTTTT.

V usage is TRBV12-3 or TRBV12-4 and J usage is TRBJ2-5; D ambiguous. The end of the DNA aligns better with TRBJ2-7, so the J call may be wrong. There are 15 residues in the CDR3. Written as DNA, the CDR3 is TGTGCCAGCAGTTTAGGAAACGCGAGGCCTTACGAGCAGTACTTC. Its protein is CASSLGNARPYEQYF.

This clonotype was counted a few times. The chain has TRBV20-1 and TRBJ2-5; D might be TRBD1 (5 bases). This CDR3 region has 14 residues. Germline loops: CDR1 DFQATT, CDR2 SNEGSKA (reference sequence). Trimming took 1 base from V and 5 from J, leaving 14 bases between them. CDR3 sequence (DNA): TGCAGTGCTAGAGTGCTGATAGCAGGGGAGACCCAGTACTTC. As protein: CSARVLIAGETQYF.

The J gene is TRBJ1-1, the V gene TRBV7-9; D gene ambiguous. V was cut by 5 bases and J by 1 base, with 14 bases left in between. The CDR3 spans 15 residues. Germline CDR1 reads SEHNR; CDR2 reads FQNEAQ (reference sequence). The CDR3 sequence: CASSIDSGPNTEAFF. The DNA for the CDR3 is TGTGCCAGCAGCATTGATAGCGGGCCGAACACTGAAGCTTTCTTT. Filled out from reference TRBV7-9 and TRBJ1-1, the complete variable domain reads DTGVSQNPRHKITKRGQNVTFRCDPISEHNRLYWYRQTLGQGPEFLTYFQNEAQLEKSRLLSDRFSAERPKGSFSTLEIQRTEQGDSAMYLCASSIDSGPNTEAFFGQGTRLTVV.

V usage is TRBV10-3 and J usage is TRBJ2-5; D is unresolved. V was shortened by 0 bases and J by 5 bases, with 16 bases between the two germline ends. The V gene's germline CDR1 is ENHRY and CDR2 SYGVKD. The CDR3 runs to 16 residues. The CDR3 spells CAISESKGSERETQYF. CDR3 nucleotides: TGTGCCATCAGTGAGTCGAAGGGCAGCGAGAGGGAGACCCAGTACTTC.

This clonotype occurred a few times. The chain couples TRBV30 to TRBJ1-2; perhaps TRBD1 as D (5 bases). The CDR3 runs 14 residues. Germline V gene sequence: CDR1 GTSNPN, CDR2 SVGIG (reference sequence). V was shortened by 5 bases and J by 2 bases, with 15 bases between the two germline ends. This CDR3 reads CAWGGPRENYGYTF. CDR3 DNA: TGTGCCTGGGGGGGTCCCCGAGAAAACTATGGCTACACCTTC.

This clonotype appeared a few times. The V and J genes are TRBV12-3 or TRBV12-4 and TRBJ2-3; TRBD2 is a possible D gene (6 bases). The CDR3 is 16 amino acids. The V end lost 1 base, the J end lost 7 bases, and 18 bases lay between the germline ends. The CDR3 protein is CASSLESGLLPYTQYF. The CDR3 DNA reads TGTGCCAGCAGTTTAGAGTCGGGACTTCTTCCGTATACGCAGTATTTT.